This paragraph reports one T cell receptor (beta chain). The antigen is not known. This sample stems from a study of Ad26.COV2.S vaccination and SARS-CoV-2 variants. Study information: Ad26.COV2.S given intramuscularly, once or twice 56 days apart. Study conclusions and caveats: Higher spike-specific TCR breadth was found in vaccine recipients than in placebo recipients.

Documented treatment: around 19 received Ad26.COV2.S at low or high dose, single or two shots; several received placebo; per-sample allocation not given. Sampling was done on day 63 after the first vaccine or placebo injection. Losses at the gene ends were 6 bases for V and 3 bases for J; bases not matched to a gene: 6. This CDR3 region has 15 residues. The germline V gene has CDR1 SNHLY and CDR2 FYNNEI. Libraries were prepared by immunoSEQ multiplex PCR; TCRdb keeps only in-frame clonotypes and omits some of them. The sample has fewer than 900,000 clones; roughly 90% are singletons. The J gene is TRBJ2-3, the V gene TRBV2; 10 bases line up with TRBD1. Material: peripheral blood, obtained in a trial of Ad26.COV2.S vaccine versus placebo. The origin of this receptor is a person aged 18 to 59 who received the Ad26.COV2.S COVID-19 vaccine or a placebo. The CDR3 nucleotides read TGTGCCAGCAGCAAACGACAGGGGGCGACAGATACGCAGTATTTT. As protein: CASSKRQGATDTQYF. Based on the CDR3 plus reference TRBV2 and TRBJ2-3, the full variable domain is EPEVTQTPSHQVTQMGQEVILRCVPISNHLYFYWYRQILGQKVEFLVSFYNNEISEKSEIFDDQFSVERPDGSNFTLKIRSTKLEDSAMYFCASSKRQGATDTQYFGPGTRLTVL.